This TCR beta chain came from a study of blood T cell repertoires in COVID-19. In the study overall: The cDNA or gDNA used as material had been derived from T cells, B-cell-depleted T cells, or PBMCs.

The V segment lost 4 bases and the J segment 4 bases; nucleotides outside the gene matches: 11. The germline V gene has CDR1 SGDLS and CDR2 YYNGEE. The CDR3 runs to 16 residues. Those enrolled in Seattle joined during active infection and were followed longitudinally afterward. The method was immunoSEQ multiplex PCR; TCRdb's version includes in-frame clones alone and lacks a portion of them. The sample gives a few hundred thousand clones, 90% of which show up once; about 2% is in the top ten. The source of this sequence is a woman aged 55-75 years with COVID-19, enrolled during active disease. Source material: peripheral blood. The V and J genes are TRBV9 and TRBJ1-2; 9 positions agree with TRBD1. The CDR3 protein is CASSTIGTGLSYGYTF. CDR3 nucleotide sequence: TGTGCCAGCAGCACCATCGGGACAGGGCTCTCCTATGGCTACACCTTC.